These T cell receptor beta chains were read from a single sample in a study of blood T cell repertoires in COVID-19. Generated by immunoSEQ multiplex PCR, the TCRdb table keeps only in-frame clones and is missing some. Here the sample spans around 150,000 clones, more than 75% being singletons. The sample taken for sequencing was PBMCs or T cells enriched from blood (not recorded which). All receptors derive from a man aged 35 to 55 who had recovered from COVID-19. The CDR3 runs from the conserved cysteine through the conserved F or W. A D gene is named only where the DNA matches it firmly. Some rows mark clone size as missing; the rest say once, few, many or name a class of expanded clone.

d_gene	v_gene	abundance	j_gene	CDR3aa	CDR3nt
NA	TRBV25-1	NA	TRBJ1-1	CASSLLANTEAFF	TGTGCCAGCTCCCTTTTAGCGAACACTGAAGCTTTCTTT
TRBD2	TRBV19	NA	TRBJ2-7	CASRGSGAPYEQYF	TGTGCCAGTAGGGGGAGCGGGGCACCCTACGAGCAGTACTTC
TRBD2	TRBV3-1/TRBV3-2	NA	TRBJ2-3	CASSQGVLAGSTQYF	TGTGCCAGCAGCCAAGGAGTGCTAGCGGGTTCTACGCAGTATTTT
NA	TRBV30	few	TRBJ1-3	CAWGGGEQRAAGNTIYF	TGTGCGTGGGGTGGGGGAGAACAGCGGGCAGCAGGAAACACCATATATTTT
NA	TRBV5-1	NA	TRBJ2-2	CASSRLATGNTGELFF	TGCGCCAGCAGCCGATTGGCGACAGGGAACACCGGGGAGCTGTTTTTT
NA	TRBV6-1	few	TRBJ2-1	CASSEGSGGSYNEQFF	TGTGCCAGCAGTGAAGGTTCCGGGGGCTCCTACAATGAGCAGTTCTTC
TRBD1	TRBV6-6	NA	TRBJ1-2	CASKHEGTGGGYTF	TGTGCCAGCAAACATGAGGGGACAGGGGGAGGCTACACCTTC
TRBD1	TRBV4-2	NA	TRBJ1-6	CASSQDWTGSYNSPLHF	TGTGCCAGCAGCCAAGACTGGACAGGGTCCTATAATTCACCCCTCCACTTT
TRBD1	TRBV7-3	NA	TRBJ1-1	CASSPGPGTGTTEAFF	TGTGCCAGCAGCCCCGGACCCGGGACAGGGACCACTGAAGCTTTCTTT
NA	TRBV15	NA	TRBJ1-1	CATSRDSAGLMNTEAFF	TGTGCCACCAGCAGAGATTCGGCAGGGCTCATGAACACTGAAGCTTTCTTT
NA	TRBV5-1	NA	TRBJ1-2	CASSLGGSWNYGYTF	TGCGCCAGCAGCTTGGGAGGGTCTTGGAACTATGGCTACACCTTC
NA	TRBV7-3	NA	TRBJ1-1	CASSLQGDTEAFF	TGTGCCAGCAGCTTACAAGGGGATACTGAAGCTTTCTTT
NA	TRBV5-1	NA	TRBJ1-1	CASSLAQPGSTEAFF	TGCGCCAGCAGCTTGGCCCAGCCGGGGAGCACTGAAGCTTTCTTT
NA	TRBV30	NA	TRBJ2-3	CAWSTGEGGTSTDTQYF	TGTGCCTGGAGCACGGGGGAGGGGGGGACTAGCACAGATACGCAGTATTTT
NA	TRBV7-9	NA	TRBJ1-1	CASSFPDSGTEAFF	TGTGCCAGCAGCTTTCCGGACAGTGGCACTGAAGCTTTCTTT
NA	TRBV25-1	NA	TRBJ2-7	CASSDTYEQYF	TGTGCCAGCAGTGACACCTACGAGCAGTACTTC
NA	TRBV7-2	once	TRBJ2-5	CASSDHIGVGLTQYF	TGTGCCAGCAGCGATCACATCGGGGTGGGATTGACCCAGTACTTC
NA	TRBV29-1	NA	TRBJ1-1	CSVTGGGTEAFF	TGCAGCGTTACAGGAGGAGGGACTGAAGCTTTCTTT
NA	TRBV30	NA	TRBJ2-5	CAWSGLGEETQYF	TGTGCCTGGAGTGGGTTAGGGGAAGAGACCCAGTACTTC
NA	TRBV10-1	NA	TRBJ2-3	CASSGGRITDTQYF	TGCGCCAGCAGTGGGGGGCGAATCACAGATACGCAGTATTTT
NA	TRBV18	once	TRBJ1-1	CASSLAPDTEAFF	TGTGCCAGCTCACTCGCACCGGACACTGAAGCTTTCTTT
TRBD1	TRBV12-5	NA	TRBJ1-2	CASGLTTGVVYGYTF	TGTGCTAGTGGTTTGACTACAGGGGTAGTGTATGGCTACACCTTC
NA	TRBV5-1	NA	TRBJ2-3	CASSLGLQDTQYF	TGCGCCAGCAGCTTGGGGTTACAGGATACGCAGTATTTT
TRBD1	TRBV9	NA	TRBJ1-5	CASSAGTGGQPQHF	TGTGCCAGCAGCGCCGGGACAGGGGGTCAGCCCCAGCATTTT
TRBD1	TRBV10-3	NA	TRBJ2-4	CAISDGTGDGNIQYF	TGTGCCATCAGTGACGGGACAGGGGACGGAAACATTCAGTACTTC
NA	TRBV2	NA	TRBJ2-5	CASSEYSLAKETQYF	TGTGCCAGCAGTGAATATTCGCTAGCGAAAGAGACCCAGTACTTC
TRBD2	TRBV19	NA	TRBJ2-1	CASSMGRDGNEQFF	TGTGCCAGTAGTATGGGGAGGGACGGGAATGAGCAGTTCTTC
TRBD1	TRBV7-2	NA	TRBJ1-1	CASSLGQAMGRAEAFF	TGTGCCAGCAGCTTGGGACAGGCGATGGGGAGGGCTGAAGCTTTCTTT
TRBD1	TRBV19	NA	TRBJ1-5	CASTGQGGRQPQHF	TGTGCCAGTACAGGGCAGGGGGGTCGTCAGCCCCAGCATTTT